What follows is one T cell receptor (beta chain) and its context. The target of this receptor is not known. No base qualities exist here, and no much larger clone lies one base off it. These data come from a study of blood T cell repertoires in COVID-19 (dated by TCRdb to about 2020). Context from the whole study: Collaborator samples came from the United States, Italy and Spain and covered acute and convalescent phases of COVID-19. The repertoires were released in a freely available public database intended as a resource for research on the immune response to SARS-CoV-2. Deeply sampled blood TCRbeta repertoires from subjects exposed to, actively infected with, or recovered from COVID-19 were included in the dataset. The sample metadata nearly always contained a de-identified subject ID, COVID-19 status, age in years and sex. HLA class I and class II types, where available, came from metadata supplied by the sample provider rather than from assay-based typing. The prospective study material was composed of cDNA or gDNA derived from T cells, B-cell-depleted T cells, or PBMCs. The samples were drawn from two sources: the first 160 participants of the ongoing ImmuneRACE study, and 1,000 to 1,500 subjects contributed by 6 global collaborators.

The research as a whole found: Clinical and demographic metadata were provided uncurated, with the amount varying by source and participant.

TCRbeta CDR3 regions were amplified from genomic DNA by means of the immunoSEQ Assay, a bias-controlled multiplex PCR. The authors' pipeline ran thus. The number of nucleated cells in each sample was estimated from the amplification of reference gene primers within the assay. Sequence reads were collapsed and filtered to measure the absolute abundance of every unique TCRbeta CDR3 rearrangement. For each sample, productive Simpson clonality was calculated as the square root of Simpson's diversity index across productive rearrangements. In TCRdb, the immuneACCESS table is reduced to in-frame sequences with V and J assigned. These tables do not hold every clone; where another copy was compared, an unresolved V gene accounts for under half, and the others remain unexplained. That table gives V, J and clone size, and the DNA gave D and trimming. Within this sample are around 130,000 clones, with approximately 85% of them counted one time only. Approximately 4% of the sample comes from the top ten.

The collaborating institutions used their own protocols to collect whole blood in K2EDTA tubes. For TCRbeta analysis, collaborators shipped samples in one of three forms: frozen whole blood, isolated PBMCs, or DNA extracted from either of those sample types. V is clipped by 8 bases and J by 2 bases, and the sequence between their germline boundaries is 15 bases long. Including cysteine and phenylalanine, the CDR3 has 14 amino acids. CDR3 DNA only is kept here, 42 bases in frame from base 1. CDR1 MDHEN and CDR2 SYDVKM were looked up in the germline V gene. The sample taken for sequencing was peripheral blood. This TCR was recovered from a human donor in a cohort sampled during active COVID-19. This sequence uses TRBV28 and TRBJ2-5; confidence is insufficient to name the D gene. The DNA reads as follows: TGTGCCAGCGCGCGATTGGGCAATCAAGAGACCCAGTACTTC. Its protein product is CASARLGNQETQYF.